This is a list of T cell receptor beta chains from one sample in a study of blood T cell repertoires in COVID-19. The repertoire was sequenced with immunoSEQ multiplex PCR; TCRdb's copy has only in-frame clones and lacks some. The table shows around 140,000 clones, with just under 85% occurring only once. Sequenced sample: PBMCs or T cells enriched from blood (not recorded which). These receptor sequences come from a woman aged 50 to 60 with acute COVID-19. CDR3s include the opening cysteine and the closing phenylalanine or tryptophan. A D gene is named only where the DNA matches it firmly. Some rows have no size entry. The others give once, few or many, or a class for an expanded clone.

>TRBV6-4|TRBJ1-5|TRBD1|15|once
TGTGCCAGCGGACAGGGGAGTCCAAGCAATCAGCCCCAGCATTTT
CASGQGSPSNQPQHF
>TRBV24-1|TRBJ1-2|TRBD1|13|.
TGTGCCACCAGTGATTTGACAGGGGATGGCTACACCTTC
CATSDLTGDGYTF
>TRBV7-9|TRBJ2-7|TRBD2|12|once
TGTGCCAGCAGCTTTGGGCGGGGGGAGCAGTACTTC
CASSFGRGEQYF
>TRBV11-2|TRBJ2-1|TRBD2|15|.
TGTGCCAGCAGCCCCGGGACTAGCTCGGTAGATGAGCAGTTCTTC
CASSPGTSSVDEQFF
>TRBV19|TRBJ1-1|TRBD1|15|once
TGTGCCAGTAGTTCGTGGACAGGACTGAACACTGAAGCTTTCTTT
CASSSWTGLNTEAFF
>TRBV9|TRBJ2-3|TRBD1|16|.
TGTGCCAGCAGCGTACGGGACAGCCCTATTTCAATTACGCAGTATTTT
CASSVRDSPISITQYF
>TRBV11-2|TRBJ1-1|TRBD1|15|.
TGTGCCAGCAGCTCCGTAGGGGGCGGGGACACTGAAGCTTTCTTT
CASSSVGGGDTEAFF
>TRBV7-3|TRBJ2-5|TRBD2|16|.
TGTGCCAGCAGGCCGGCGGGAGGTGGTGGAGGAGAGACCCAGTACTTC
CASRPAGGGGGETQYF
>TRBV23-1|TRBJ1-6|.|14|.
TGCGCCAGCCGGAGTCGATCCTATAATTCACCCCTCCACTTT
CASRSRSYNSPLHF
>TRBV9|TRBJ2-6|TRBD2|18|.
TGTGCCAGCAGCCCCCAACTAGCGGGAGTGGCTGGGGCCAACGTCCTGACTTTC
CASSPQLAGVAGANVLTF
>TRBV29-1|TRBJ1-2|.|15|.
TGCAGCGTTCTCACTGTACCGGACAAGGCCTATGGCTACACCTTC
CSVLTVPDKAYGYTF
>TRBV7-2|TRBJ2-3|.|14|.
TGTGCCAGCAGAGCGACCACCGCCACAGATACGCAGTATTTT
CASRATTATDTQYF
>TRBV7-8|TRBJ2-3|.|14|.
TGTGCCAGCAGCTTAGCTCTGTCCGGGGATACGCAGTATTTT
CASSLALSGDTQYF
>TRBV4-2|TRBJ1-2|.|16|.
TGTGCCAGCAGCCGGGAGGCGGGATCGGTAGGACAAGGCTACACCTTC
CASSREAGSVGQGYTF
>TRBV19|TRBJ2-4|TRBD1|14|once
TGTGCCAGTAGCAGGACAGGGGGAAAAAACATTCAGTACTTC
CASSRTGGKNIQYF
>TRBV5-8|TRBJ2-1|TRBD1|16|.
TGTGCCAGCAGCCAAACGACAGGGAAGATGAACAATGAGCAGTTCTTC
CASSQTTGKMNNEQFF
>TRBV6-5|TRBJ2-1|TRBD2|16|.
TGTGCCAGCAGTTACAGGGCCAGCGGGGAGTACAATGAGCAGTTCTTC
CASSYRASGEYNEQFF
>TRBV18|TRBJ1-2|TRBD1|15|.
TGTGCCAGCTCAACCGGCGAGGGGGCACTTTATGGCTACACCTTC
CASSTGEGALYGYTF
>TRBV4-1|TRBJ1-5|.|17|.
.
CASSQASILESNQPQHF
>TRBV28|TRBJ2-2|TRBD2|16|once
TGTGCCAGCAGTTTGGGGGAGGGCAAGTACACCGGGGAGCTGTTTTTT
CASSLGEGKYTGELFF
>TRBV9|TRBJ2-3|TRBD2|15|.
TGTGCCAGCAGCGTAGTAGCGGGAGCTTCAGATACGCAGTATTTT
CASSVVAGASDTQYF
>TRBV7-9|TRBJ2-5|TRBD1|15|.
TGTGCCAGCAGCTTATCTGGGACAGGAGCCGAGACCCAGTACTTC
CASSLSGTGAETQYF
>TRBV5-6|TRBJ2-3|TRBD2|14|.
TGTGCCTCCCAGACTAGCGGGAGCACAGATACGCAGTATTTT
CASQTSGSTDTQYF
>TRBV2|TRBJ1-3|TRBD1|13|few
TGTGCCAGCAGACAGGGGACTGGAAACACCATATATTTT
CASRQGTGNTIYF
>TRBV12-3/TRBV12-4|TRBJ1-1|TRBD1|13|once
TGTGCCAGCAGTCAGGGACAGGGGGCGGTGGCTTTCTTT
CASSQGQGAVAFF
>TRBV5-1|TRBJ2-7|TRBD1|14|once
TGCGCCAGCAGCTTGGGACAGGGATTCGACGAGCAGTACTTC
CASSLGQGFDEQYF
>TRBV7-3|TRBJ2-7|TRBD2|17|.
TGTGCCAGCAGCCCCCACGGGGCTAGCGGGAGCTCCTACGAGCAGTACTTC
CASSPHGASGSSYEQYF
>TRBV7-9|TRBJ2-3|TRBD2|16|many
TGTGCCAGCAGCTTGTGGGCTAGCGGACTCACAGATACGCAGTATTTT
CASSLWASGLTDTQYF
>TRBV23-1|TRBJ1-2|TRBD1|19|.
TGCGCCAGCAGTCACGGCGCCCCTCTGACAGGGAAGATTTTATATGGCTACACCTTC
CASSHGAPLTGKILYGYTF
>TRBV6-5|TRBJ2-7|TRBD1|15|.
TGTGCCAGCAGCCCCCGGGCAGGGGGCTCCTACGAGCAGTACTTC
CASSPRAGGSYEQYF
>TRBV7-2|TRBJ1-2|.|14|.
TGTGCCAGCAGCCAGGACAGTGCAAACTATGGCTACACCTTC
CASSQDSANYGYTF
>TRBV19|TRBJ2-1|TRBD1|15|.
TGTGCCAGTAGCCACCGGACAGGGGGAAACAATGAGCAGTTCTTC
CASSHRTGGNNEQFF
>TRBV6-1|TRBJ1-6|TRBD1|14|.
TGTGCCAGCAGTGAGGGACAGGATAATTCACCCCTCCACTTT
CASSEGQDNSPLHF
>TRBV13|TRBJ2-7|.|14|.
TGTGCCAGCAGCCCTAGGGGAAGTTCCTACGAGCAGTACTTC
CASSPRGSSYEQYF
>TRBV7-2|TRBJ2-7|.|15|.
TGTGCCAGCAGCTTTGAGACAGACCCAACCTACGAGCAGTACTTC
CASSFETDPTYEQYF
>TRBV5-1|TRBJ2-7|TRBD1|15|few
TGCGCCAGCAGCTTGCACAGGGGTAGCTCCTACGAGCAGTACTTC
CASSLHRGSSYEQYF
>TRBV18|TRBJ1-2|TRBD1|13|.
TGTGCCAGCTCAGACCAGGGGGCGCAGGGCTACACCTTC
CASSDQGAQGYTF
>TRBV30|TRBJ2-5|.|13|.
TGTGCCTGGAGCGGGACTCCGGGGGAGACCCAGTACTTC
CAWSGTPGETQYF
>TRBV9|TRBJ1-2|.|13|.
TGTGCCAGCAGCCTCCCAGGGGCCGGTGGCTACACCTTC
CASSLPGAGGYTF
>TRBV25-1|TRBJ2-1|TRBD2|16|.
TGTGCCAGCAAGCAAGTAGCGGGCAAGGGAGGCAATGAGCAGTTCTTC
CASKQVAGKGGNEQFF
>TRBV28|TRBJ1-1|.|15|.
TGTGCCAGCAGTTCCTCCCAGACAGGGAACACTGAAGCTTTCTTT
CASSSSQTGNTEAFF
>TRBV3-1/TRBV3-2|TRBJ2-1|TRBD2|19|.
TGTGCCAGCAGCCAAGAAGGACTAGCGGGTGCAAGCTCCTACAATGAGCAGTTCTTC
CASSQEGLAGASSYNEQFF